These 22 T cell receptor beta chains were all obtained from the same sample, sequenced in a study of T cell responses to AZD1222 COVID-19 vaccine (dated by TCRdb to the early 2020s). The time point label for this specimen denotes: baseline before first vaccination. Libraries came from the immunoSEQ multiplex PCR assay. What TCRdb holds here is the immuneACCESS table cut down to in-frame rearrangements. Part of the clones is not present; checked against another copy, under half of the missing clones reflect an unresolved V gene, and the others are unexplained. The sample records 75,000 to 100,000 clones, roughly 87% of which are singletons. The ten largest clonotypes hold approximately 6.3% of the sample. The specimen was peripheral blood, collected on day 0 of AZD1222 vaccination. Every receptor here comes from an adult in good health.

The chain carries TRBV18 and TRBJ1-1; D possibly corresponds to TRBD1 (5 bases). V lost 1 base to trimming and J lost 1 base, with 10 bases between them. The CDR3 consists of 15 residues. CDR1 and CDR2 (germline): KGHSH, LQKENI. The CDR3 sequence: CASSPLDIQNTEAFF. The CDR3 DNA follows: TGTGCCAGCTCACCACTGGACATCCAGAACACTGAAGCTTTCTTT.

V gene TRBV15 combines with J gene TRBJ2-1, with TRBD2 matching 7 bases. The V segment lost 1 base and the J segment 5 bases; nucleotides outside the gene matches: 5. The germline V gene has CDR1 LNHNV and CDR2 YYDKDF (reference sequence). The CDR3 spans 15 residues. CDR3 amino acids: CATSRGEGGNNEQFF. CDR3 sequence (DNA): TGTGCCACCAGCAGAGGGGAGGGAGGGAACAATGAGCAGTTCTTC.

The V call is TRBV6-2 or TRBV6-3, the J call TRBJ2-2, with 10 positions matching TRBD2. The germline gives CDR1 MNHEY, CDR2 SVGEGT. The length of the CDR3 is 17 residues. The V segment lost 6 bases and the J segment 7 bases; nucleotides outside the gene matches: 14. In DNA form, the CDR3 reads TGTGCCAGCAGCTCCACGGCTACTAGCGGGGCCCTCGGGGAGCTGTTTTTT. Its translation is CASSSTATSGALGELFF.

This chain connects TRBV5-1 to TRBJ2-5, with TRBD1 matching 12 bases. V shed 4 bases, J shed 6 bases, and the junction held 7 bases outside the gene matches. The CDR3 totals 15 residues. Germline lookup yields CDR1 SGHRS and CDR2 YFSETQ. The CDR3 DNA sequence: TGCGCCAGCAGCGGTGGGACAGGGGGCGTTCAGACCCAGTACTTC. It codes for CASSGGTGGVQTQYF.

The chain couples TRBV28 to TRBJ1-2; 7 positions agree with TRBD1. This CDR3 has 15 residues. CDR1 is MDHEN and CDR2 is SYDVKM in the germline V gene. J gave up 3 bases and V 4 bases, and 8 bases lay outside the gene matches. CDR3 amino acids: CASSWDSRGDYGYTF. In DNA form, the CDR3 reads TGTGCCAGCAGTTGGGATAGCAGGGGGGACTATGGCTACACCTTC.

The chain recombines TRBV7-3 with TRBJ2-1; D gene uncertain. V was pared by 0 bases and J by 8 bases, with 11 bases between. CDR1 is SGHTA, CDR2 FQGTGA, per germline. The CDR3 covers 14 residues. CDR3 DNA sequence: TGTGCCAGCAGCTTAACTATAGGGCGAGATGAGCAGTTCTTC. This codes for CASSLTIGRDEQFF.

J is TRBJ1-2 and V is TRBV11-1; D unresolved. In germline, CDR1 is SGHAT, CDR2 FQDESV (reference sequence). Trimming removed 1 base from V and 7 bases from J, with 19 bases in between. CDR3 size: 16 residues. Here the CDR3 reads CASSLGPSVFMAGYTF. The DNA for the CDR3 is TGTGCCAGCAGCTTAGGCCCGTCAGTTTTTATGGCTGGCTACACCTTC.

This clone was recorded a few times. V is TRBV4-3 and J is TRBJ2-2; 14 bases are shared with TRBD2. This CDR3 is 18 amino acids long. Trimming at V came to 4 bases and at J to 7 bases, leaving 11 bases not matched to a gene. In germline, CDR1 is LGHNA, CDR2 YSLEER. In DNA, the CDR3 is TGCGCCAGCAGCCCAGCGTCGGGACTAGCGGGAGTCCTCGGGGAGCTGTTTTTT. It is translated as CASSPASGLAGVLGELFF.

The V gene is TRBV11-2, the J gene TRBJ2-5; a possible D gene is TRBD2 (6 bases). The germline V gene encodes CDR1 SGHAT and CDR2 FQNNGV. The CDR3 loop spans 14 amino acids. The ends were cut back, 1 base at V and 1 base at J, with 7 bases in the middle. The CDR3 loop is CASSLGRAQETQYF. CDR3 coding DNA: TGTGCCAGCAGCTTAGGGAGGGCCCAAGAGACCCAGTACTTC.

This rearrangement joins TRBV11-2 to TRBJ2-1; 8 bases fit TRBD2. The CDR3 covers 14 residues. Germline-derived CDR1 and CDR2 are SGHAT and FQNNGV. Trimming at V came to 3 bases and at J to 5 bases, leaving 3 bases not matched to a gene. The CDR3 nucleotides read TGTGCCAGCAGCTTCGGTAGCGGGAACAATGAGCAGTTCTTC. It is translated as CASSFGSGNNEQFF.

V gene TRBV28 combines with J gene TRBJ2-1; 7 positions match TRBD1. Germline CDR1 reads MDHEN; CDR2 reads SYDVKM. V lost 6 bases and J lost 3; bases outside the gene matches: 5. The CDR3 is made up of 14 amino acids. CDR3 amino acids: CASSPTGNYNEQFF. CDR3 nucleotide sequence: TGTGCCAGCAGCCCGACAGGGAACTACAATGAGCAGTTCTTC.

V gene TRBV7-5 combines with J gene TRBJ1-1; the D segment call TRBD1 is taken from the table without a DNA check. TRBV7-5 is assigned pseudogene status. The CDR3 sequence is 19 residues long. The CDR3 DNA reads as TGTGTCAGAAGCTTAGCCGACACCGGGACAGGGGACTCTCACACTGAAGCTTTCTTT. Residues: CVRSLADTGTGDSHTEAFF.

V is TRBV12-5 and J is TRBJ2-6; 7 nucleotides match TRBD1. CDR1 is LGHNT, CDR2 FRNRAP, per germline. V lost 7 bases and J lost 0; bases outside the gene matches: 9. This CDR3 is 17 amino acids long. CDR3 protein: CASARQGQSSGANVLTF. CDR3 sequence (DNA): TGTGCTAGTGCTCGACAGGGTCAGAGCTCTGGGGCCAACGTCCTGACTTTC.

V gene TRBV2 combines with J gene TRBJ2-7; D might be TRBD2 (6 bases). From germline, CDR1 is SNHLY and CDR2 FYNNEI. There are 12 residues in the CDR3. V lost 7 bases and J 4 bases, leaving 11 bases between the germline ends. CDR3 sequence: CASKMRGYEQYF. CDR3 in DNA: TGTGCCAGCAAAATGCGGGGTTACGAGCAGTACTTC.

The rearrangement uses TRBV24-1 and TRBJ2-7; TRBD2 aligns across 7 bases. There are 11 residues in the CDR3. Germline V gene sequence: CDR1 KGHDR, CDR2 SFDVKD. Trimming at V came to 6 bases and at J to 5 bases, leaving 0 bases not matched to a gene. This CDR3 is CATSRGDEQYF. As DNA, the CDR3 is TGTGCCACCAGTCGGGGGGACGAGCAGTACTTC.

The rearrangement links TRBV12-3 or TRBV12-4 to TRBJ1-1; unclear D gene. The V and J ends lost 2 bases and 4 bases respectively, with 8 bases between them. The CDR3 extends over 13 amino acids. CDR3 sequence: CASSLLRSTEAFF. In nucleotides, the CDR3 is TGTGCCAGCAGTTTACTGAGATCCACTGAAGCTTTCTTT.

This chain's CDR3 is CASSVDQGRETQYF. CDR3 bases: TGTGCCAGCAGTGTCGACCAGGGGAGGGAGACCCAGTACTTC. The chain has TRBV6-6 and TRBJ2-5; D is possibly TRBD1 or TRBD2 (6 bases each). Trimming took off 5 bases at V and 5 bases at J, with 15 bases between the two ends. Germline values: CDR1 MNHNY, CDR2 SVGAGI (reference sequence). The CDR3 has 14 residues.

The chain combines TRBV19 with TRBJ2-6; D perhaps matches TRBD2 (5 bases). CDR1 and CDR2 (germline): LNHDA, SQIVND (reference sequence). The CDR3 is 15 amino acids. V was clipped by 3 bases and J by 0 bases, with 6 bases between them. The CDR3 here is CASSMGSSGANVLTF. CDR3 coding DNA: TGTGCCAGTAGTATGGGGAGCTCTGGGGCCAACGTCCTGACTTTC.

The V gene is TRBV5-1, the J gene TRBJ2-1, with TRBD2 matching 11 bases. CDR3 length: 15 amino acids. Trimming took 4 bases from V and 5 from J; bases not matched to a gene: 5. Germline loops: CDR1 SGHRS, CDR2 YFSETQ. This CDR3 is CASSPLAGGHNEQFF. In nucleotides, the CDR3 is TGCGCCAGCAGCCCGTTAGCGGGAGGGCACAATGAGCAGTTCTTC. The full variable domain, completed using reference TRBV5-1 and TRBJ2-1, is KAGVTQTPRYLIKTRGQQVTLSCSPISGHRSVSWYQQTPGQGLQFLFEYFSETQRNKGNFPGRFSGRQFSNSRSEMNVSTLELGDSALYLCASSPLAGGHNEQFFGPGTRLTVL.

This chain links TRBV25-1 with TRBJ1-5, with 11 positions matching TRBD1. The CDR3 totals 15 residues. Unmatched junction bases numbered 2, after V lost 2 bases and J lost 5 bases. Germline loops: CDR1 MGHDK, CDR2 SYGVNS. DNA of the CDR3: TGTGCCAGCAGTGAAGGGACAGGGGGAGATCAGCCCCAGCATTTT. This translates into CASSEGTGGDQPQHF.

The CDR3 spells CASSLSREYTQYF. The CDR3 nucleotides are TGTGCCAGCAGCCTATCACGGGAGTATACGCAGTATTTT. This sequence joins TRBV7-2 and TRBJ2-3; D may be TRBD2 (6 bases). The CDR3 spans 13 residues. V was cut by 5 bases and J by 7 bases, with 13 bases left in between. The V gene's germline CDR1 is SGHTA and CDR2 FQGNSA. Using reference TRBV7-2 and TRBJ2-3 for the parts outside the CDR3, the full variable domain is GAGVSQSPSNKVTEKGKDVELRCDPISGHTALYWYRQSLGQGLEFLIYFQGNSAPDKSGLPSDRFSAERTGGSVSTLTIQRTQQEDSAVYLCASSLSREYTQYFGPGTRLTVL.

This chain connects TRBV29-1 to TRBJ2-1; 11 nucleotides align to TRBD2. After removal of 0 bases from V and 8 bases from J, the junction contained 6 bases not matched to a gene. The CDR3 runs to 15 residues. CDR1 and CDR2 (germline): SQVTM, ANQGSEA. CDR3 bases: TGCAGCGTTGAAGATCTTAGCGGGAGGGGCGATGAGCAGTTCTTC. This sequence encodes CSVEDLSGRGDEQFF.